The clone carrying this TCR beta chain was detected many times. The library targeted TCRbeta and was prepared with unique molecular identifiers. TCRdb fed the PCR reads into MiXCR, producing one record per CDR3 protein. The table has a few hundred thousand distinct CDR3 sequences, 9% to 10% seen once; the top ten hold approximately 5%. The data originate from a study of T-cell reconstitution after alpha-beta-depleted transplantation in children. The input for sequencing was PBMCs from the stem cell graft donor, taken from the stem cell graft. This TCR was sampled from a human donor who donated a stem cell graft to a child with SCID.

The CDR3: CATGDRLGGKNIQYF. In DNA form, the CDR3 reads TGTGCCACCGGCGACCGTCTCGGCGGCAAAAACATTCAGTACTTC. V usage is TRBV10-3 and J usage is TRBJ2-4; D is unresolved. The CDR3 runs 15 residues. The V end was cut by 10 bases, the J end by 3 bases, with 19 bases between. CDR1 is ENHRY, CDR2 SYGVKD, per germline.